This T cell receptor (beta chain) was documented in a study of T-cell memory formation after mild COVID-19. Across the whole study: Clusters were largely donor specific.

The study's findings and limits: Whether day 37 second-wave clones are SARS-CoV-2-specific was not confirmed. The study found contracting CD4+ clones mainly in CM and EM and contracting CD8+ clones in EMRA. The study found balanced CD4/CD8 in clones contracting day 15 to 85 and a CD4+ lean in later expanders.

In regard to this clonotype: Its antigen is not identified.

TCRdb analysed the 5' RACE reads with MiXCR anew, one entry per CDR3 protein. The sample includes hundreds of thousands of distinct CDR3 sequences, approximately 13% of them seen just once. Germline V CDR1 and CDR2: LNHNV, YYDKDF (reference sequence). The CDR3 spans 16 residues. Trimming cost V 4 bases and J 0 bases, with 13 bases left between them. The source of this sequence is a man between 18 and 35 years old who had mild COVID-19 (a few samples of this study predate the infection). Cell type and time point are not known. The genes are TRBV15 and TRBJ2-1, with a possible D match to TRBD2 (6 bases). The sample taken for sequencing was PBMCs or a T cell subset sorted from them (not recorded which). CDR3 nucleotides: TGTGCCACCAGCATGGGGGGTCTGAGCTCCTACAATGAGCAGTTCTTC. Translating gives CATSMGGLSSYNEQFF. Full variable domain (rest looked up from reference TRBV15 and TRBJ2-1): DAMVIQNPRYQVTQFGKPVTLSCSQTLNHNVMYWYQQKSSQAPKLLFHYYDKDFNNEADTPDNFQSRRPNTSFCFLDIRSPGLGDTAMYLCATSMGGLSSYNEQFFGPGTRLTVL.